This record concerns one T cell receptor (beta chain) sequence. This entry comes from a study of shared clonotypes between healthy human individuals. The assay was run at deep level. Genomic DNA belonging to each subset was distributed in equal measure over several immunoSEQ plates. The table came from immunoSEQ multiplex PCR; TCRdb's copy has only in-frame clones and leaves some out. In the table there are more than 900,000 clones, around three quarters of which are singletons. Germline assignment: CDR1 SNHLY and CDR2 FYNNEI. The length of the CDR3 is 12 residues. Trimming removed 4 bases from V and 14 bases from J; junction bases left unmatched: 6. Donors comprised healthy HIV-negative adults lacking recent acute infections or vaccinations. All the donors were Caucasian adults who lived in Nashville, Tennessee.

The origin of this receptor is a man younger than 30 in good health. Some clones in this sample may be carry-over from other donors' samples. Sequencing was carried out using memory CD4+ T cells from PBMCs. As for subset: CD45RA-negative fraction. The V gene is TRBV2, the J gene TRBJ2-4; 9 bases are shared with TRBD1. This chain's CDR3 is CASSATGGGKYF. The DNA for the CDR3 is TGTGCCAGCAGTGCCACAGGGGGCGGCAAGTACTTC.